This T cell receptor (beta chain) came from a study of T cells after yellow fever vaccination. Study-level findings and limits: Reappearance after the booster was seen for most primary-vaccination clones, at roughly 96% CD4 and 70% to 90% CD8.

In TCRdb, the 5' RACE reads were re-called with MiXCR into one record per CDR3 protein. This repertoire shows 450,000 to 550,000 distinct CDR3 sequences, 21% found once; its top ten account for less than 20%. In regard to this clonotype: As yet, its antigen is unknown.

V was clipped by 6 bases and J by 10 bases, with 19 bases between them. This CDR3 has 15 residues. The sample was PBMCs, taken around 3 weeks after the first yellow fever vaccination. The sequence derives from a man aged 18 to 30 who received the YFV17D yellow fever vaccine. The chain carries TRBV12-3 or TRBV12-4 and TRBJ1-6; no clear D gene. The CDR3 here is CASRTTLGGSSPLHF. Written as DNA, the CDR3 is TGTGCCAGCAGGACAACTTTGGGCGGCTCGTCACCCCTCCACTTT.